These 7 T cell receptor beta chains originate from one sample sequenced in a study of CD8+ T cells in alopecia areata (dated by TCRdb to 2017 to 2018). This specimen's time point label, per the study, means: 4 weeks on oral tofacitinib. Taken with the paper, the label for treatment or condition translates to: oral pan-JAK inhibitor, 5-10 mg twice daily. Libraries were built with the immunoSEQ multiplex PCR assay. RNA was extracted from all samples and reverse transcribed into cDNA as template for TCR sequencing. TCRdb provides this immuneACCESS table in a form limited to in-frame rearrangements. Some clones are lacking; in checked studies, under half of them reflect an unresolved V gene, and why the rest are absent is not known. This sample is represented by tens of thousands of clones; 65% of them were singletons. About a fifth of the sample is taken by the ten largest. Sample: CD8+ T cells sorted from blood, taken at week 4, from a patient treated with tofacitinib. These receptors came from a human donor with alopecia areata.

Of note for this clone: The same CDR3 arises from other DNA sequences in this sample as well. The genes are TRBV4-3 and TRBJ2-2, with D unclear. The germline V gene has CDR1 LGHNA and CDR2 YSLEER. The CDR3 covers 13 residues. Trimming removed 0 bases from V and 5 bases from J, with 4 bases in between. CDR3 in amino acids: CASSQDGTGELFF. As DNA, the CDR3 is TGCGCCAGCAGCCAAGATGGGACCGGGGAGCTGTTTTTT.

The rearrangement links TRBV30 to TRBJ2-7; a weak D match, TRBD1 (5 bases). Germline CDR1 reads GTSNPN; CDR2 reads SVGIG (reference sequence). The CDR3 is 13 residues long. Trimming shortened V by 0 bases and J by 2 bases, and 8 bases separated the two germline ends. DNA for the CDR3: TGTGCCTGGAGTGTAGACAGTGCCTACGAGCAGTACTTC. Protein: CAWSVDSAYEQYF.

The rearrangement joins TRBV7-9 to TRBJ2-5; D may match TRBD1 or TRBD2 (6 bases each). V lost 4 bases and J lost 0, with 21 bases in between. CDR3 length: 18 amino acids. In germline, CDR1 is SEHNR, CDR2 FQNEAQ (reference sequence). The CDR3 coding sequence is TGTGCCAGCAGCTACAAACTCAGACTAGAGGGGGACCAAGAGACCCAGTACTTC. This translates into CASSYKLRLEGDQETQYF.

V and J are TRBV11-2 and TRBJ2-7; D is perhaps TRBD2 (6 bases). The CDR3 has 16 residues. The germline CDR1 and CDR2 sequences are SGHAT and FQNNGV. Trimming pared 3 bases from V and 5 bases from J, leaving 20 bases between. CDR3 in amino acids: CASSFGGTWGTHEQYF. The CDR3 coding sequence is TGTGCCAGCAGCTTCGGGGGTACGTGGGGCACCCACGAGCAGTACTTC.

The chain uses TRBV29-1 and TRBJ2-1; TRBD1 might be the D (6 bases). The V end lost 6 bases, the J end lost 0 bases, and 12 bases lay between the germline ends. CDR3 length: 14 residues. The germline V gene has CDR1 SQVTM and CDR2 ANQGSEA. The CDR3 loop reads CSVSTGISYNEQFF. The CDR3, as DNA: TGCAGCGTGTCAACAGGGATCTCCTACAATGAGCAGTTCTTC.

The chain joins TRBV6-6 to TRBJ2-5; D gene ambiguous. CDR3 length: 14 residues. Germline-derived CDR1 and CDR2 are MNHNY and SVGAGI (reference sequence). Trimming left V 2 bases short and J 2 bases short, with 9 bases between. The CDR3 region has the DNA TGTGCCAGCAGTTACGGAATGAGGCAAGAGACCCAGTACTTC. Protein product: CASSYGMRQETQYF.

This clone was recorded once. This chain uses TRBV13 with TRBJ2-4, with TRBD2 identical over 8 bases. Germline loops: CDR1 PRHDT, CDR2 FYEKMQ (reference sequence). V lost 0 bases to trimming and J lost 5 bases; unmatched junction nucleotides: 3. This CDR3 comprises 15 residues. DNA for the CDR3: TGTGCCAGCAGCTTAGGCTCCGGGGGGGAAAACATTCAGTACTTC. Its protein is CASSLGSGGENIQYF.